Listed below are T cell receptor beta chains from one sample, sequenced in a study of T cell responses to AZD1222 COVID-19 vaccine. The method was immunoSEQ multiplex PCR; TCRdb's version includes in-frame clones alone and lacks a portion of them. The table has about 150,000 clones, over 75% seen once. The sample in question was peripheral blood, obtained on day 0 of AZD1222 vaccination. The receptor set was obtained from an adult in good health. Each CDR3 is given with its conserved first and last residue. A D gene is named only where the DNA matches it firmly. The listing skips clone size in some rows; elsewhere it reads once, few, many or a size class.

D: NA
J: TRBJ1-1
V: TRBV7-2
size: once
DNA: TGTGCCAGCAGCCCTGGGAGGTTGGGGAACACTGAAGCTTTCTTT
CDR3: CASSPGRLGNTEAFF

D: NA
J: TRBJ1-1
V: TRBV25-1
size: NA
DNA: TGTGCCAGCAGTGAATCCGGCAACTATGAAGCTTTCTTT
CDR3: CASSESGNYEAFF

D: NA
J: TRBJ2-1
V: TRBV7-3
size: NA
DNA: TGTGCCAGCAGCATCCTTAGTTTCGATGAGCAGTTCTTC
CDR3: CASSILSFDEQFF

D: NA
J: TRBJ1-6
V: TRBV9
size: NA
DNA: TGTGCCAGCAGCGACTCACAGGGAGGCTCCTATAATTCACCCCTCCACTTT
CDR3: CASSDSQGGSYNSPLHF

D: TRBD2
J: TRBJ2-7
V: TRBV7-9
size: NA
DNA: TGTGCCAGCAGCTTCCCTAGCGGGGGTCGCTACGAGCAGTACTTC
CDR3: CASSFPSGGRYEQYF

D: NA
J: TRBJ2-7
V: TRBV4-2
size: NA
DNA: TGTGCCAGCAGCCCGGACAGAGCCTACGAGCAGTACTTC
CDR3: CASSPDRAYEQYF

D: TRBD1
J: TRBJ2-7
V: TRBV28
size: NA
DNA: TGTGCCAGCACCCCCGGGACAGGGCTTTCCTACGAGCAGTACTTC
CDR3: CASTPGTGLSYEQYF

D: TRBD1
J: TRBJ2-7
V: TRBV4-2
size: NA
DNA: TGTGCCAGCAGCCACGGGACAGAAGTCCCCTACGAGCAGTACTTC
CDR3: CASSHGTEVPYEQYF

D: NA
J: TRBJ1-5
V: TRBV5-8
size: NA
DNA: TGTGCCAGCAGCTACGCAGGGATTCGGAATCAGCCCCAGCATTTT
CDR3: CASSYAGIRNQPQHF

D: NA
J: TRBJ2-2
V: TRBV9
size: NA
DNA: TGTGCCAGCAGCGTAGTTTCGGGAACCAACACCGGGGAGCTGTTTTTT
CDR3: CASSVVSGTNTGELFF

D: NA
J: TRBJ2-1
V: TRBV7-9
size: NA
DNA: TGTGCCAGCAGCTTAGCGCGGGCAGGCCCTCGGAATGAGCAGTTCTTC
CDR3: CASSLARAGPRNEQFF

D: NA
J: TRBJ1-1
V: TRBV9
size: NA
DNA: TGTGCCAGCAGCGAATCCGTGAACACTGAAGCTTTCTTT
CDR3: CASSESVNTEAFF

D: NA
J: TRBJ1-2
V: TRBV19
size: once
DNA: TGTGCCACCAAGACAGTAGATTATGGCTACACCTTC
CDR3: CATKTVDYGYTF

D: TRBD1
J: TRBJ2-7
V: TRBV18
size: NA
DNA: TGTGCCAGCTCACCGGGACAGGGGTTTTACGAGCAGTACTTC
CDR3: CASSPGQGFYEQYF

D: NA
J: TRBJ1-2
V: TRBV28
size: NA
DNA: TGTGCCAGCAGTTTGGATACATCCCTCTATGGCTACACCTTC
CDR3: CASSLDTSLYGYTF

D: TRBD1
J: TRBJ2-2
V: TRBV10-3
size: NA
DNA: TGTGCCATCAATAAACAGGGGGACACCGGGGAGCTGTTTTTT
CDR3: CAINKQGDTGELFF

D: NA
J: TRBJ1-3
V: TRBV5-5
size: NA
DNA: TGTGCCAGCAGCCGGGTGGACAGCAGCTCTGGAAACACCATATATTTT
CDR3: CASSRVDSSSGNTIYF

D: NA
J: TRBJ1-5
V: TRBV5-8
size: NA
DNA: TGTGCCACACAGGCCGGGGACGGCAATCAGCCCCAGCATTTT
CDR3: CATQAGDGNQPQHF

D: NA
J: TRBJ1-2
V: TRBV18
size: NA
DNA: TGTGCCAGCTCAGGCAACAGGGAGGCAAAGAATGGCTACACCTTC
CDR3: CASSGNREAKNGYTF

D: TRBD1
J: TRBJ2-2
V: TRBV7-7
size: NA
DNA: TGTGCCAGCAGCTTAGGGAGGTTCGGGACAGGGGTCTTCGGGGAGCTGTTTTTT
CDR3: CASSLGRFGTGVFGELFF

D: NA
J: TRBJ1-2
V: TRBV19
size: NA
DNA: TGTGCCAGTAGTGTGAACAGGGAACGCGGCTACACCTTC
CDR3: CASSVNRERGYTF

D: TRBD1
J: TRBJ2-7
V: TRBV5-6
size: once
DNA: TGTGCCAGCAGCCTAGGGACAGGGCGGGCACGCGAGCAGTACTTC
CDR3: CASSLGTGRAREQYF

D: NA
J: TRBJ1-5
V: TRBV2
size: NA
DNA: TGTGCCAGCAGTGGAAACAGGGAGAATCAGCCCCAGCATTTT
CDR3: CASSGNRENQPQHF

D: NA
J: TRBJ2-7
V: TRBV29-1
size: NA
DNA: TGCAGCGTTGAAGTTGACGAAGGGGGGGCCTACGAGCAGTACTTC
CDR3: CSVEVDEGGAYEQYF

D: NA
J: TRBJ1-6
V: TRBV7-9
size: NA
DNA: TGTGCCAGCAGCCCCGTTGTGGCGGATTCACCCCTCCACTTT
CDR3: CASSPVVADSPLHF

D: TRBD1
J: TRBJ1-6
V: TRBV3-1/TRBV3-2
size: NA
DNA: TGTGCCAGCAGATACAGGGGAATTCGCTCCTATAATTCACCCCTCCACTTT
CDR3: CASRYRGIRSYNSPLHF

D: NA
J: TRBJ1-4
V: TRBV11-1
size: NA
DNA: TGTGCCAGCAGCCCCGGTCGTAGCGATGAAAAACTGTTTTTT
CDR3: CASSPGRSDEKLFF

D: TRBD2
J: TRBJ2-1
V: TRBV5-1
size: NA
DNA: TGCGCCAGCAGCCCCGGGACTAGCGTCTACAATGAGCAGTTCTTC
CDR3: CASSPGTSVYNEQFF

D: NA
J: TRBJ1-2
V: TRBV4-2
size: once
DNA: TGTGCCAGCAGCCAAGATATGGAGGGAGGCTCTGGCTACACCTTC
CDR3: CASSQDMEGGSGYTF

D: NA
J: TRBJ2-4
V: TRBV28
size: NA
DNA: TGTGCCAGCGGGCCCAAAAACATTCAGTACTTC
CDR3: CASGPKNIQYF

D: TRBD2
J: TRBJ2-1
V: TRBV24-1
size: NA
DNA: TGTGCCACCAGTCACGGACTAGCGGGCGCCTACAATGAGCAGTTCTTC
CDR3: CATSHGLAGAYNEQFF

D: NA
J: TRBJ2-3
V: TRBV6-6
size: NA
DNA: TGTGCCAGCAGCCAAATTAGGGCAGATACGCAGTATTTT
CDR3: CASSQIRADTQYF

D: NA
J: TRBJ1-1
V: TRBV27
size: NA
DNA: TGTGCCAGCAGTTTTAGTGGGACGAGGACTGAAGCTTTCTTT
CDR3: CASSFSGTRTEAFF